Presented here are 21 T cell receptor beta chains from one specimen sequenced in a study of shared clonotypes between healthy human individuals. TCRdb's copy holds only in-frame clones and misses some; the assay was immunoSEQ multiplex PCR. Counted here are roughly 700,000 clones, 90% occurring once; the ten biggest clones make up 30% to 40%. The specimen was memory CD8+ T cells from PBMCs. Documented subset: CD45RO+ cells pooled with CCR7-negative TemRA cells. The receptors derive from a young man in good health. Some clones in this sample may be carry-over from other donors' samples.

This sequence joins TRBV9 and TRBJ2-1; 7 bases align to TRBD2. The CDR3 covers 17 residues. Germline-derived CDR1 and CDR2 are SGDLS and YYNGEE. The V gene end was trimmed by 4 bases and the J gene end by 5 bases; junction bases not matched to a gene: 15. The CDR3 is CASSFPGGSKPHNEQFF. CDR3 in DNA: TGTGCCAGCAGCTTCCCCGGCGGGAGTAAACCCCACAATGAGCAGTTCTTC.

The chain employs TRBV7-2 and TRBJ2-1; D is possibly TRBD2 (6 bases). This CDR3 spans 15 amino acids. V lost 2 bases and J lost 4, with 12 bases in between. Germline values: CDR1 SGHTA, CDR2 FQGNSA. For the CDR3, the DNA is TGTGCCAGCAGCTTAATCGCGGGGCCTTACAATGAGCAGTTCTTC. Amino acids: CASSLIAGPYNEQFF.

This rearrangement joins TRBV5-4 to TRBJ2-7, with D possibly called TRBD1 or TRBD2 (5 bases each). Germline V CDR1 and CDR2: SGHNT, YYREEE (reference sequence). The ends were cut back, 2 bases at V and 2 bases at J, with 11 bases in the middle. This CDR3 is built from 14 residues. As DNA, the CDR3 is TGTGCCAGCAGCTTCCGGGACGGAGCCTACGAGCAGTACTTC. The encoded protein is CASSFRDGAYEQYF.

This rearrangement joins TRBV27 to TRBJ2-7; a weak D match, TRBD2 (6 bases). CDR3 size: 14 residues. Germline values: CDR1 MNHEY, CDR2 SMNVEV (reference sequence). Deletions cut 2 bases from V and 4 bases from J, with 12 bases between. The CDR3 sequence: CASSLGGSGYEQYF. The CDR3 DNA is TGTGCCAGCAGTTTAGGAGGGAGCGGGTACGAGCAGTACTTC.

The rearrangement links TRBV5-4 to TRBJ2-7; TRBD2 matches at 7 bases. Germline assignment: CDR1 SGHNT and CDR2 YYREEE (reference sequence). This CDR3 has 15 amino acids. Unmatched junction bases numbered 12, after V lost 4 bases and J lost 5 bases. CDR3 in DNA: TGTGCCAGCAGCCCAGCTGGCGGGAGTATGGACGAGCAGTACTTC. Translating gives CASSPAGGSMDEQYF.

The rearrangement joins TRBV6-6 to TRBJ2-6; D may be TRBD2 (6 bases). V was cut by 7 bases and J by 0 bases, with 13 bases left in between. This CDR3 spans 16 amino acids. Germline loops: CDR1 MNHNY, CDR2 SVGAGI (reference sequence). The CDR3, as DNA: TGTGCCAGCACCCCGGTGGGACTCTCTGGGGCCAACGTCCTGACTTTC. Its protein product is CASTPVGLSGANVLTF.

The rearrangement uses TRBV4-1 and TRBJ2-2, with 8 nucleotides matching TRBD2. Trimming took 1 base from V and 0 from J; bases not matched to a gene: 4. The CDR3 length is 17 residues. Per the germline V gene, CDR1 is MGHRA and CDR2 is YSYEKL. Here the CDR3 reads CASSQVAGYANTGELFF. In nucleotides, the CDR3 is TGCGCCAGCAGCCAAGTAGCGGGATACGCGAACACCGGGGAGCTGTTTTTT.

The chain links TRBV4-3 to TRBJ2-3, with 7 positions matching TRBD1. This CDR3 has 14 amino acids. Trimming took 3 bases from V and 4 from J; bases not matched to a gene: 4. Germline loops: CDR1 LGHNA, CDR2 YSLEER. In DNA form, the CDR3 reads TGCGCCAGCAGCCAGTTGACAGGGCCAGATACGCAGTATTTT. The encoded protein is CASSQLTGPDTQYF.

Comment on this clone: A far larger clone is just one base off, so this is likely a read error. This sample also contains other DNA sequences that code for the same CDR3. The genes are TRBV5-1 and TRBJ1-5; TRBD1 is a possible D gene (5 bases). This CDR3 comprises 15 residues. CDR1 is SGHRS and CDR2 is YFSETQ in the germline V gene. V was shortened by 4 bases and J by 1 base, with 12 bases between the two germline ends. The CDR3: CASSTQVYSNQPQHF. The CDR3 DNA reads TGCGCCAGCAGCACACAGGTTTACAGCAATCAGCCCCAGCATTTT.

The J gene is TRBJ2-1, the V gene TRBV25-1, with 10 nucleotides matching TRBD2. This CDR3 is built from 15 residues. V lost 6 bases and J lost 8; bases outside the gene matches: 10. Germline-derived CDR1 and CDR2 are MGHDK and SYGVNS. The CDR3 spells CASRVGLAGADEQFF. CDR3 nucleotide sequence: TGTGCCAGCAGAGTGGGTCTAGCGGGAGCTGATGAGCAGTTCTTC.

The V and J genes are TRBV9 and TRBJ1-2; no clear D gene. This CDR3 region has 15 residues. Germline V lookup: CDR1 SGDLS, CDR2 YYNGEE. Trimming removed 0 bases at V and 0 bases at J, with 9 bases between. The CDR3 region is CASSVGWGANYGYTF. For the CDR3, the DNA is TGTGCCAGCAGCGTAGGGTGGGGAGCTAACTATGGCTACACCTTC. The full variable domain, in which reference TRBV9 and TRBJ1-2 provide the parts outside the CDR3, is DSGVTQTPKHLITATGQRVTLRCSPRSGDLSVYWYQQSLDQGLQFLIQYYNGEERAKGNILERFSAQQFPDLHSELNLSSLELGDSALYFCASSVGWGANYGYTFGSGTRLTVV.

This chain joins TRBV5-8 and TRBJ1-2, with D possibly matching TRBD1 (5 bases). The germline V and J ends were trimmed by 3 bases and 4 bases, with 10 bases remaining between them. This CDR3 comprises 13 residues. Germline loops: CDR1 SGHTS, CDR2 YDEGEE. CDR3 sequence: CASSSGHLYGYTF. In DNA, the CDR3 is TGTGCCAGCAGCTCAGGACACCTCTATGGCTACACCTTC.

The gene calls are TRBV6-6 and TRBJ2-7; 12 positions agree with TRBD1. Trimming removed 2 bases from V and 4 bases from J; junction bases left unmatched: 6. The germline gives CDR1 MNHNY, CDR2 SVGAGI (reference sequence). The CDR3 loop spans 16 amino acids. Here the CDR3 DNA reads TGTGCCAGCAGTTACCTGTGGGGACAGGGGGCGTACGAGCAGTACTTC. It is translated as CASSYLWGQGAYEQYF.

This rearrangement joins TRBV5-1 to TRBJ1-1, with TRBD1 as a possible D gene (6 bases). CDR1 and CDR2 from the germline V gene are SGHRS and YFSETQ. Trimming removed 4 bases at V and 4 bases at J, with 14 bases between. The CDR3 spans 14 residues. CDR3 residues: CASSPYLQGTEAFF. In DNA form, the CDR3 reads TGCGCCAGCAGCCCATACTTACAGGGCACTGAAGCTTTCTTT.

V and J are TRBV19 and TRBJ1-5; D remains unclear. Germline-derived CDR1 and CDR2 are LNHDA and SQIVND (reference sequence). This CDR3 has 15 residues. The V and J ends lost 2 bases and 0 bases respectively, with 8 bases between them. CDR3 sequence: CASSIIFYSNQPQHF. The CDR3 DNA reads as TGTGCCAGTAGTATAATATTTTATAGCAATCAGCCCCAGCATTTT.

J is TRBJ1-1 and V is TRBV27; weak D call: TRBD1 (5 bases). Per germline, CDR1 MNHEY and CDR2 SMNVEV (reference sequence). The CDR3 has 16 amino acids. Trimming took 1 base from V and 3 from J, leaving 15 bases between them. CDR3 DNA: TGTGCCAGCAGTTTATTGCAGGGAGGTTGGGACACTGAAGCTTTCTTT. It specifies CASSLLQGGWDTEAFF.

The rearrangement uses TRBV9 and TRBJ1-3; D may be TRBD1 (6 bases). Germline V gene sequence: CDR1 SGDLS, CDR2 YYNGEE. V shed 0 bases and J shed 0 bases, with 16 bases lying between them. This CDR3 has 18 amino acids. The CDR3 DNA sequence: TGTGCCAGCAGCGTAGAAGGGGGGACGGACCACTCTGGAAACACCATATATTTT. Protein: CASSVEGGTDHSGNTIYF. The variable domain in full, with the rest retrieved from reference TRBV9 and TRBJ1-3, is DSGVTQTPKHLITATGQRVTLRCSPRSGDLSVYWYQQSLDQGLQFLIQYYNGEERAKGNILERFSAQQFPDLHSELNLSSLELGDSALYFCASSVEGGTDHSGNTIYFGEGSWLTVV.

The CDR3 reads CASSRGTGRGTEAFF. The CDR3 nucleotides are TGTGCCAGCAGCCGAGGGACGGGGCGGGGTACTGAAGCTTTCTTT. V gene TRBV9 combines with J gene TRBJ1-1, with TRBD1 as a possible D gene (5 bases). The CDR3 length is 15 residues. Germline V gene sequence: CDR1 SGDLS, CDR2 YYNGEE. V lost 4 bases to trimming and J lost 5 bases, with 18 bases between them.

J is TRBJ2-7 and V is TRBV29-1, with D possibly being TRBD1 (5 bases). The CDR3 totals 14 residues. Germline-derived CDR1 and CDR2 are SQVTM and ANQGSEA. The V end lost 5 bases, the J end lost 0 bases, and 14 bases lay between the germline ends. The CDR3 DNA sequence: TGCAGCGTTCCCCCGGAAAGGGGCTCCTACGAGCAGTACTTC. Protein product: CSVPPERGSYEQYF.

The chain links TRBV27 to TRBJ1-1; D may be TRBD1 (6 bases). CDR1 and CDR2 from the germline V gene are MNHEY and SMNVEV (reference sequence). The CDR3 is 14 residues long. V lost 6 bases and J lost 1, with 12 bases in between. The CDR3 reads CASRKTGRNTEAFF. CDR3 bases: TGTGCCAGCAGGAAAACAGGGAGGAACACTGAAGCTTTCTTT.

V is TRBV28 and J is TRBJ1-3; D gene unclear. V was cut by 2 bases and J by 0 bases, with 2 bases left in between. The CDR3 is 13 residues long. Germline V gives CDR1 MDHEN, CDR2 SYDVKM. CDR3 DNA sequence: TGTGCCAGCAGTTTAATCTCTGGAAACACCATATATTTT. It yields the protein CASSLISGNTIYF.